The clone carrying this T cell receptor beta chain was seen once. Its antigen is as yet unknown. It was into CD45RA+ naive and CD45RA-negative memory subsets that the CD4+ cells were split. Germline V gives CDR1 SGHRS, CDR2 YFSETQ. Trimming took off 0 bases at V and 10 bases at J, with 14 bases between the two ends. This CDR3 has 14 residues. Genomic DNA belonging to each subset was distributed in equal measure over several immunoSEQ plates. The repertoire was sequenced with immunoSEQ multiplex PCR; TCRdb's copy has only in-frame clones and lacks some. The sample yields fewer than 400,000 clones, roughly 70% seen once. The data were taken from a study of shared clonotypes between healthy human individuals. The study's findings and limits: Several donors shared 4.5% to 6.5% of their naive CD4 clonotypes. There were few donors, and this limited the genetic and exposure-history diversity represented.

This sequence was found in a man younger than 45 in good health. Sequencing was performed on memory CD4+ T cells sorted from blood. Subset here: CD45RA-negative fraction. This chain connects TRBV5-1 to TRBJ2-1; D not certain. The CDR3, as DNA: TGCGCCAGCAGCTTGGGGCAAACAGAAGCCGAGCAGTTCTTC. Protein: CASSLGQTEAEQFF.